Here is one T cell receptor (beta chain) with its context. This sample stems from a study of blood T cell repertoires in COVID-19. Study-wide background: Sites in the United States, Italy and Spain provided acute and convalescent COVID-19 samples. T cells, B-cell-depleted T cells, or PBMCs supplied cDNA or gDNA.

The CDR3 is made up of 14 amino acids. Trimming removed 4 bases from V and 4 bases from J, with 11 bases in between. Germline-derived CDR1 and CDR2 are ENHRY and SYGVKD. Authors' data handling: It was from reference gene primer amplification that nucleated cell counts were estimated. Only in-frame clones appear in the TCRdb table, and some are missing; sequencing was by immunoSEQ multiplex PCR. V and J calls and clone size come straight from that table; D and trimming were deduced from the DNA. The sample includes just over 80,000 clones, more than 60% of them seen just once. Sequencing input: peripheral blood. This sequence was found in a woman of 80 years or more with active or convalescent COVID-19. This sequence joins TRBV10-3 and TRBJ1-3; no reliable D call. The CDR3 DNA is TGTGCCATCAGTGCCGGGTCCCCCGGAAACACCATATATTTT. Translation gives CAISAGSPGNTIYF.